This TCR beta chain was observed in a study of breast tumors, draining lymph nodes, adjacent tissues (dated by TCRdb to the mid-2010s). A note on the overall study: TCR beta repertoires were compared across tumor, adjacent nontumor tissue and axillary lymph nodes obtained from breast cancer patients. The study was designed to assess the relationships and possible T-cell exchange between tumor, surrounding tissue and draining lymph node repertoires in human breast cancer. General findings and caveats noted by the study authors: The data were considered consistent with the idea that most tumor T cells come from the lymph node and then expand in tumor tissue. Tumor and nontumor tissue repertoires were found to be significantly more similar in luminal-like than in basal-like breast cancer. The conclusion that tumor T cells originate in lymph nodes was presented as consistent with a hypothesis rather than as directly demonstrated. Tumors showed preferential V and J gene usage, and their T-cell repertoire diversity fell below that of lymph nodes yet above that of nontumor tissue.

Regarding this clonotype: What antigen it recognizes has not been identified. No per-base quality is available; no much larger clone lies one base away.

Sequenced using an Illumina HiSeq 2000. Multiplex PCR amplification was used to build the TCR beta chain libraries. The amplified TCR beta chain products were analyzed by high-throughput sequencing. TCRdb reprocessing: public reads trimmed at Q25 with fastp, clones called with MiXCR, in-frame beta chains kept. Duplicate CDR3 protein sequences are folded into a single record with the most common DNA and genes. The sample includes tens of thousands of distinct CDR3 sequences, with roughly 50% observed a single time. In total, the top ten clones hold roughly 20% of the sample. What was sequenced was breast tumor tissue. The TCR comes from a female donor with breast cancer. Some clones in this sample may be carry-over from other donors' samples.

The DNA is TGTGCCAGCAGTCCAGAAGGCGGAACCTACGAGCAGTACTTC. It encodes CASSPEGGTYEQYF. The rearrangement combines TRBV6-2 or TRBV6-3 with TRBJ2-7; confidence is insufficient to name the D gene. CDR1 is given as MNHEY and CDR2 as SVGEGT, both from the germline V gene. The cysteine opens and the phenylalanine closes a CDR3 of 14 amino acids. The entry retains the CDR3 DNA only, 42 bases that are in frame from base 1. The junction shows trimming of 5 bases on V and 2 bases on J, plus 13 bases between the germline ends.